A single sample gave rise to the 27 T cell receptor beta chains below, sequenced in a study of OX40 agonist ivuxolimab in advanced cancers. Profiled with immunoSEQ multiplex PCR; TCRdb holds only in-frame clones, not every one. The sample contains 70,000 or so clones, roughly 80% of which appear only once. The sequenced sample was CD4+ or CD8+ T cells sorted from blood, obtained in a trial of the OX40 agonist ivuxolimab. The source is an adult with an advanced solid tumor such as melanoma, head and neck, liver or kidney cancer.

J is TRBJ1-5 and V is TRBV7-2, with 10 nucleotides matching TRBD1. Germline trimming cut 5 bases from V and 7 bases from J; bases unmatched to any gene: 5. Germline V gene sequence: CDR1 SGHTA, CDR2 FQGNSA. The CDR3 extends over 14 amino acids. The CDR3 sequence is CASSVRQGAQPQHF. The CDR3 DNA reads TGTGCCAGCAGCGTTCGACAGGGGGCGCAGCCCCAGCATTTT.

This chain uses TRBV6-1 with TRBJ2-5, with a possible D match to TRBD1 (8 bases). The germline V and J ends were trimmed by 7 bases and 5 bases, with 17 bases remaining between them. The CDR3 sequence is 14 residues long. Germline V lookup: CDR1 MNHNS, CDR2 SASEGT. The CDR3 sequence is CASKVRGRGETQYF. The CDR3, as DNA: TGTGCCAGCAAAGTCAGGGGGCGGGGGGAGACCCAGTACTTC.

The genes are TRBV18 and TRBJ2-2; no firm D call. CDR3 length: 12 residues. The ends were cut back, 3 bases at V and 7 bases at J, with 6 bases in the middle. Germline lookup yields CDR1 KGHSH and CDR2 LQKENI. The CDR3 is CASSPQIGELFF. The CDR3 DNA reads as TGTGCCAGCTCACCCCAGATCGGGGAGCTGTTTTTT. The whole variable domain, remainder taken from reference TRBV18 and TRBJ2-2, is NAGVMQNPRHLVRRRGQEARLRCSPMKGHSHVYWYRQLPEEGLKFMVYLQKENIIDESGMPKERFSAEFPKEGPSILRIQQVVRGDSAAYFCASSPQIGELFFGEGSRLTVL.

This clone was observed once. The chain joins TRBV5-1 to TRBJ1-2, with no clear D. Deletions cut 4 bases from V and 2 bases from J, with 21 bases between. CDR1 is SGHRS, CDR2 YFSETQ, per germline. This CDR3 spans 17 amino acids. As DNA, the CDR3 is TGCGCCAGCAGCCAAGAGGTTGCAGTGATTGGGAACTATGGCTACACCTTC. It yields the protein CASSQEVAVIGNYGYTF.

This chain's CDR3 is CASSLENGAMETQYF. The CDR3 DNA reads TGTGCCAGCAGCTTGGAGAACGGGGCTATGGAGACCCAGTACTTC. V usage is TRBV11-2 and J usage is TRBJ2-5, with D perhaps TRBD1 or TRBD2 (5 bases each). V gave up 3 bases and J gave up 5 bases, with 16 bases separating them. In germline, CDR1 is SGHAT, CDR2 FQNNGV. The CDR3 contains 15 residues.

The count of this clone is one. This sequence joins TRBV2 and TRBJ2-5; 7 positions agree with TRBD2. CDR1 and CDR2 from the germline V gene are SNHLY and FYNNEI. The CDR3 has 14 amino acids. The ends lost 2 bases at V and 5 bases at J; junction bases unmatched: 5. Written as DNA, the CDR3 is TGTGCCAGCAGTGAAAGGAGCGGGGCGGAGACCCAGTACTTC. Translating gives CASSERSGAETQYF. The variable domain in full, completed from reference TRBV2 and TRBJ2-5, reads EPEVTQTPSHQVTQMGQEVILRCVPISNHLYFYWYRQILGQKVEFLVSFYNNEISEKSEIFDDQFSVERPDGSNFTLKIRSTKLEDSAMYFCASSERSGAETQYFGPGTRLLVL.

This chain uses TRBV6-4 with TRBJ2-4; 7 nucleotides agree with TRBD2. J gave up 6 bases and V 3 bases, and 5 bases lay outside the gene matches. In germline, CDR1 is MRHNA, CDR2 SNTAGT. There are 14 residues in the CDR3. The CDR3, as DNA: TGTGCCAGCAGTGAAGGAGGGGAGGGAAACATTCAGTACTTC. Its protein is CASSEGGEGNIQYF.

A single count supports this clone. The genes are TRBV27 and TRBJ1-4, with 9 bases fitting TRBD1. CDR1 MNHEY and CDR2 SMNVEV come from the germline V gene (reference sequence). V dropped 3 bases and J dropped 8; count of bases not matched to a gene: 7. The CDR3 has 15 amino acids. CDR3 nucleotides: TGTGCCAGCAGTTTTTCCGGGACAGGGCGGGAAAAACTGTTTTTT. Translated, it gives CASSFSGTGREKLFF. The full variable domain, with the rest looked up from reference TRBV27 and TRBJ1-4, is EAQVTQNPRYLITVTGKKLTVTCSQNMNHEYMSWYRQDPGLGLRQIYYSMNVEVTDKGDVPEGYKVSRKEKRNFPLILESPSPNQTSLYFCASSFSGTGREKLFFGSGTQLSVL.

The sample holds a few counts of this clone. The chain has TRBV19 and TRBJ1-1; unclear D gene. Per germline, CDR1 LNHDA and CDR2 SQIVND (reference sequence). CDR3 length: 15 amino acids. The ends were cut back, 7 bases at V and 0 bases at J, with 15 bases in the middle. This chain's CDR3 is CASTPGFTMNTEAFF. The CDR3 DNA reads as TGTGCCAGTACCCCCGGATTTACGATGAACACTGAAGCTTTCTTT.

The chain uses TRBV6-4 and TRBJ2-2; no clear D gene. CDR1 is MRHNA, CDR2 SNTAGT, per germline. V was shortened by 8 bases and J by 3 bases, with 16 bases between the two germline ends. CDR3 length: 15 amino acids. CDR3 DNA sequence: TGTGCCAGCGCAGCAGGAAACACAGACACCGGGGAGCTGTTTTTT. Residues: CASAAGNTDTGELFF.

The chain uses TRBV5-5 and TRBJ1-4; no definite D call. The CDR3 consists of 15 residues. Trimming removed 7 bases from V and 0 bases from J, with 13 bases in between. CDR1 SGHKS and CDR2 YYEKEE come from the germline V gene (reference sequence). The chain's CDR3 is CASGVRSATNEKLFF. The CDR3 bases are TGTGCCAGCGGTGTTAGGAGTGCAACTAATGAAAAACTGTTTTTT.

The chain joins TRBV9 to TRBJ2-1, with 10 positions matching TRBD1. J was trimmed by 5 bases and V by 2 bases; bases with no gene match: 7. Germline CDR1 is SGDLS and CDR2 is YYNGEE. There are 16 residues in the CDR3. In DNA form, the CDR3 reads TGTGCCAGCAGCGTTGGGACAGGGGCGATAAACAATGAGCAGTTCTTC. Translated: CASSVGTGAINNEQFF.

The gene calls are TRBV5-4 and TRBJ2-2; 8 nucleotides line up with TRBD1. This CDR3 comprises 17 residues. CDR1 is SGHNT and CDR2 is YYREEE in the germline V gene (reference sequence). V lost 4 bases to trimming and J lost 7 bases; unmatched junction nucleotides: 15. The chain's CDR3 is CASSPPGQGVVIGELFF. CDR3 coding DNA: TGTGCCAGCAGCCCACCCGGACAGGGAGTTGTCATCGGGGAGCTGTTTTTT.

The V gene is TRBV27, the J gene TRBJ1-1; TRBD1 aligns across 10 bases. The CDR3 contains 14 residues. Germline V gene data show CDR1 as MNHEY and CDR2 as SMNVEV (reference sequence). Trimming removed 5 bases from V and 9 bases from J; junction bases left unmatched: 9. The CDR3 DNA reads as TGTGCCAGCAGTCCCGACAGGGGGCTTTTGAAAGCTTTCTTT. Protein sequence: CASSPDRGLLKAFF.

The rearrangement uses TRBV19 and TRBJ2-3, with D possibly being TRBD2 (6 bases). The CDR3 is 17 residues long. CDR1 LNHDA and CDR2 SQIVND come from the germline V gene (reference sequence). V was shortened by 5 bases and J by 3 bases, with 21 bases between the two germline ends. The CDR3 sequence: CASSPRGFGGTTDTQYF. DNA for the CDR3: TGTGCCAGTAGTCCACGGGGGTTCGGGGGTACTACAGATACGCAGTATTTT.

This rearrangement joins TRBV5-1 to TRBJ2-7; 8 bases line up with TRBD1. The CDR3 has 14 amino acids. V lost 2 bases and J lost 3; bases outside the gene matches: 4. CDR1 and CDR2 from the germline V gene are SGHRS and YFSETQ. CDR3 DNA sequence: TGCGCCAGCAGCTTACAGGGGGGAGTCTACGAGCAGTACTTC. Encoded protein: CASSLQGGVYEQYF.

The chain is built from TRBV2 and TRBJ2-7; D gene unclear. The germline V gene encodes CDR1 SNHLY and CDR2 FYNNEI. There are 11 residues in the CDR3. With 3 bases removed from V and 7 bases from J, the gap between germline ends came to 7 bases. The CDR3: CASSELKEQYF. The CDR3 DNA reads TGTGCCAGCAGTGAGCTAAAGGAGCAGTACTTC.

The chain couples TRBV6-5 to TRBJ2-7; 10 nucleotides align to TRBD1. Germline values: CDR1 MNHEY, CDR2 SVGAGI. V gave up 6 bases and J gave up 5 bases; unmatched junction bases: 7. The CDR3 runs to 14 residues. The CDR3 protein is CASSPLGQGNEQYF. CDR3 nucleotide sequence: TGTGCCAGCAGCCCGCTGGGACAGGGGAACGAGCAGTACTTC.

The chain couples TRBV13 to TRBJ2-7; 11 bases agree with TRBD2. CDR1 and CDR2 from the germline V gene are PRHDT and FYEKMQ (reference sequence). With 6 bases clipped from V and 6 bases from J, the junction kept 13 bases outside the gene matches. CDR3 length equals 16 residues. The DNA of the CDR3 is TGTGCCAGCAGGCTCCTAGCGGGGGGACCCCTCTCCGAGCAGTACTTC. Translation: CASRLLAGGPLSEQYF.

This chain connects TRBV6-1 to TRBJ1-5; 9 bases align to TRBD1. CDR1 is MNHNS, CDR2 SASEGT, per germline. J gave up 6 bases and V 7 bases, and 7 bases lay outside the gene matches. The CDR3 spans 14 residues. CDR3 DNA sequence: TGTGCCAGCACCCGGACAGGGGAGGGTCAGCCCCAGCATTTT. Its translation is CASTRTGEGQPQHF.

V usage is TRBV5-4 and J usage is TRBJ1-2; a possible D gene is TRBD1 (6 bases). In germline, CDR1 is SGHNT, CDR2 YYREEE (reference sequence). The CDR3 extends over 15 amino acids. V was clipped by 3 bases and J by 5 bases, with 17 bases between them. CDR3 residues: CASSSPPTGRYGYTF. The CDR3 DNA follows: TGTGCCAGCAGCTCGCCTCCGACAGGTAGATATGGCTACACCTTC. Drawing the rest from reference TRBV5-4 and TRBJ1-2, the complete variable domain is ETGVTQSPTHLIKTRGQQVTLRCSSQSGHNTVSWYQQALGQGPQFIFQYYREEENGRGNFPPRFSGLQFPNYSSELNVNALELDDSALYLCASSSPPTGRYGYTFGSGTRLTVV.

This CDR3 is CASSFPEGLSTDTQYF. The CDR3 DNA reads TGTGCCAGCAGCTTCCCGGAAGGGCTTAGCACAGATACGCAGTATTTT. The chain recombines TRBV5-4 with TRBJ2-3; D uncertain. The CDR3 runs 16 residues. The V gene's germline CDR1 is SGHNT and CDR2 YYREEE (reference sequence). V gave up 2 bases and J gave up 0 bases, with 13 bases separating them.

The chain employs TRBV11-3 and TRBJ2-1, with 10 bases aligning to TRBD2. V dropped 5 bases and J dropped 3; count of bases not matched to a gene: 4. This CDR3 region has 15 residues. Germline assignment: CDR1 SGHNT and CDR2 YENEEA. The CDR3 DNA reads TGTGCCAGCAGCCTACTAGCGGGGAGCTACAATGAGCAGTTCTTC. The encoded protein is CASSLLAGSYNEQFF.

CDR3 DNA: TGTGCCAGTAGCCCGCCCGGGACAGGAATCTCCACAGATACGCAGTATTTT. This encodes CASSPPGTGISTDTQYF. The chain joins TRBV19 to TRBJ2-3, with 8 bases that match TRBD1. The CDR3 totals 17 residues. In germline, CDR1 is LNHDA, CDR2 SQIVND (reference sequence). Unmatched junction bases numbered 13, after V lost 6 bases and J lost 2 bases.

The chain joins TRBV4-1 to TRBJ1-2; tentatively, D is TRBD1 (6 bases). The CDR3 covers 16 residues. Deletions cut 3 bases from V and 4 bases from J, with 18 bases between. Germline V gene lookup returns CDR1 MGHRA and CDR2 YSYEKL. CDR3 in amino acids: CASSQDRTGNPYGYTF. The CDR3 region has the DNA TGCGCCAGCAGCCAGGATCGAACAGGGAATCCCTATGGCTACACCTTC.

This clone was picked up one time. The gene calls are TRBV11-2 and TRBJ2-4, with D perhaps matching TRBD1 or TRBD2 (5 bases each). The CDR3 extends over 11 amino acids. Trimming shortened V by 5 bases and J by 12 bases, and 11 bases separated the two germline ends. The germline V gene encodes CDR1 SGHAT and CDR2 FQNNGV. Here the CDR3 DNA reads TGTGCCAGCAGCCCCCACGGGGCTCAGTACTTC. It encodes CASSPHGAQYF.

The V call is TRBV28, the J call TRBJ2-1; 12 nucleotides align to TRBD2. With V trimmed by 7 bases and J by 4 bases, 5 bases remained unmatched. Germline-derived CDR1 and CDR2 are MDHEN and SYDVKM. This CDR3 comprises 15 residues. CDR3 sequence reads: CASIPTSGGYNEQFF. The DNA of the CDR3 is TGTGCCAGCATTCCTACTAGCGGGGGGTACAATGAGCAGTTCTTC.